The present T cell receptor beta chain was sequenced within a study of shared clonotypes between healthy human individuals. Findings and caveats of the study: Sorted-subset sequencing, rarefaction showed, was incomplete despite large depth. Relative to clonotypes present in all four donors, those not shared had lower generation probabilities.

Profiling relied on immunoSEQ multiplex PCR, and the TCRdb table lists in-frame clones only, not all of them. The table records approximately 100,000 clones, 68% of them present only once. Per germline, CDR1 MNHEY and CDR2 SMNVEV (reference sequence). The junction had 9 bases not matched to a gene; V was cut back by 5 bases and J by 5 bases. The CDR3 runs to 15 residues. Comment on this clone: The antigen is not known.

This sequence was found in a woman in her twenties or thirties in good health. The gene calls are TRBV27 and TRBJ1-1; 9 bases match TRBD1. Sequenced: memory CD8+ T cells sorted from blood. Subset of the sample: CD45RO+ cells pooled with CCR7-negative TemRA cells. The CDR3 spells CASSPGDRVKTEAFF. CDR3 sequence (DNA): TGTGCCAGCAGTCCTGGGGACAGGGTAAAGACTGAAGCTTTCTTT.